Listed below are T cell receptor beta chains from one sample, sequenced in a study of blood T cell repertoires in COVID-19. Produced via immunoSEQ multiplex PCR; TCRdb's table is partial and in-frame only. The sample yields about 320,000 clones, more than 75% seen once. Sequencing was done on a sample of peripheral blood. The source is a woman aged 45-65 years with acute or convalescent COVID-19. CDR3s include the opening cysteine and the closing phenylalanine or tryptophan. The D gene is left open where the match is weak. Clone size is shown for a subset of rows, as once, few, many or a class of expanded clone.

j_gene: TRBJ1-1
v_gene: TRBV9
d_gene: -
abundance: -
CDR3nt: TGTGCCAGCAGCACCTTGACAGCCCCCGTGAAAGCTTTCTTT
CDR3aa: CASSTLTAPVKAFF

j_gene: TRBJ1-2
v_gene: TRBV18
d_gene: TRBD1
abundance: -
CDR3nt: TGTGCCAGCTCACCACAAGGACAGGGAAGCTATGGCTACACCTTC
CDR3aa: CASSPQGQGSYGYTF

j_gene: TRBJ2-1
v_gene: TRBV2
d_gene: -
abundance: -
CDR3nt: TGTGCCAGCAGTGAAGCGCTTCCGGTCAATGAGCAGTTCTTC
CDR3aa: CASSEALPVNEQFF

j_gene: TRBJ2-7
v_gene: TRBV28
d_gene: TRBD1
abundance: once
CDR3nt: TGTGCCAGCACCCTCCCGGGACAGGCATCCTACGAGCAGTACTTC
CDR3aa: CASTLPGQASYEQYF

j_gene: TRBJ1-5
v_gene: TRBV28
d_gene: -
abundance: -
CDR3nt: TGTGCCAGCAGTCTAACAGGGTCTAGCAATCAGCCCCAGCATTTT
CDR3aa: CASSLTGSSNQPQHF

j_gene: TRBJ2-3
v_gene: TRBV7-2
d_gene: -
abundance: -
CDR3nt: TGTGCCAGCAGCTCTTATCGCACAGATACGCAGTATTTT
CDR3aa: CASSSYRTDTQYF

j_gene: TRBJ2-1
v_gene: TRBV9
d_gene: TRBD2
abundance: -
CDR3nt: TGTGCCAGCAGCGTAACTAGCGCGGGTGAGCAGTTCTTC
CDR3aa: CASSVTSAGEQFF

j_gene: TRBJ1-2
v_gene: TRBV6-5
d_gene: -
abundance: -
CDR3nt: TGTGCCAGCAGTTACAGGAGGGGCTATGGCTACACCTTC
CDR3aa: CASSYRRGYGYTF

j_gene: TRBJ1-6
v_gene: TRBV30
d_gene: TRBD1
abundance: -
CDR3nt: TGTGCCTGGAGCCGGGACAGGGGTCTGAGATCACCCCTCCACTTT
CDR3aa: CAWSRDRGLRSPLHF

j_gene: TRBJ2-7
v_gene: TRBV28
d_gene: -
abundance: once
CDR3nt: TGTGCCAGCAGAGCTAGGTGGGTCTACGAGCAGTACTTC
CDR3aa: CASRARWVYEQYF

j_gene: TRBJ1-1
v_gene: TRBV27
d_gene: -
abundance: -
CDR3nt: TGTGCCAGCAGTTTATCGCAGGGTTTAGGCACTGAAGCTTTCTTT
CDR3aa: CASSLSQGLGTEAFF

j_gene: TRBJ1-4
v_gene: TRBV6-5
d_gene: TRBD1
abundance: -
CDR3nt: TGTGCCAGCAGTTACAGGGTCGGGCGACAGGGACTGTTTTTT
CDR3aa: CASSYRVGRQGLFF

j_gene: TRBJ2-7
v_gene: TRBV5-4
d_gene: -
abundance: -
CDR3nt: TGTGCCAGCAGCAACAGACAGTACGAGCAGTACTTC
CDR3aa: CASSNRQYEQYF

j_gene: TRBJ1-1
v_gene: TRBV12-3/TRBV12-4
d_gene: -
abundance: -
CDR3nt: TGTGCCAGCAGTTTAGCAAGGGGCACTGAAGCTTTCTTT
CDR3aa: CASSLARGTEAFF

j_gene: TRBJ1-1
v_gene: TRBV18
d_gene: -
abundance: -
CDR3nt: TGTGCCAGCTCTTCGGACGGGGGGCTGGCCACTGAAGCTTTCTTT
CDR3aa: CASSSDGGLATEAFF

j_gene: TRBJ1-2
v_gene: TRBV5-1
d_gene: -
abundance: -
CDR3nt: TGCGCCAGCAGCTTGGGTGAGGGTTATGGCTACACCTTC
CDR3aa: CASSLGEGYGYTF

j_gene: TRBJ1-1
v_gene: TRBV5-4
d_gene: -
abundance: -
CDR3nt: TGTGCCAGCAGCTCAACTACAGGTGGGGGGACTGAAGCTTTCTTT
CDR3aa: CASSSTTGGGTEAFF

j_gene: TRBJ1-5
v_gene: TRBV12-3/TRBV12-4
d_gene: -
abundance: few
CDR3nt: TGTGCCAGCAGACATCAGGGGCACCAGCCCCAGCATTTT
CDR3aa: CASRHQGHQPQHF

j_gene: TRBJ1-4
v_gene: TRBV7-8
d_gene: -
abundance: -
CDR3nt: TGTGCCAGCAGCCTACTAAATGAAAAACTGTTTTTT
CDR3aa: CASSLLNEKLFF

j_gene: TRBJ2-4
v_gene: TRBV4-1
d_gene: TRBD1
abundance: -
CDR3nt: TGCGCCAGCAGCCCTGACCCGGGACAGGGAACGAACATTCAGTACTTC
CDR3aa: CASSPDPGQGTNIQYF

j_gene: TRBJ1-2
v_gene: TRBV27
d_gene: TRBD1
abundance: -
CDR3nt: TGTGCCAGCAGTTCGGGACTTGTGCAGGGGGTCTATGGCTACACCTTC
CDR3aa: CASSSGLVQGVYGYTF

j_gene: TRBJ1-1
v_gene: TRBV15
d_gene: -
abundance: -
CDR3nt: TGTGCCACCAGCAAAGAACAGGGTACTGAAGCTTTCTTT
CDR3aa: CATSKEQGTEAFF

j_gene: TRBJ1-3
v_gene: TRBV6-5
d_gene: -
abundance: -
CDR3nt: TGTGCCAGCAGTTTTTCTGTCTCTGGAAACACCATATATTTT
CDR3aa: CASSFSVSGNTIYF

j_gene: TRBJ1-5
v_gene: TRBV10-3
d_gene: TRBD1
abundance: -
CDR3nt: TGTGCCATCAGTGAGTCACAGGGGGCGAATCAGCCCCAGCATTTT
CDR3aa: CAISESQGANQPQHF

j_gene: TRBJ1-1
v_gene: TRBV3-1/TRBV3-2
d_gene: -
abundance: -
CDR3nt: TGTGCCAGCAGCCAATTCATCGGGAGGGCGAACACTGAAGCTTTCTTT
CDR3aa: CASSQFIGRANTEAFF

j_gene: TRBJ2-7
v_gene: TRBV18
d_gene: TRBD2
abundance: -
CDR3nt: TGTGCCAGCTCTGGGACTAGCGGGCACTACGAGCAGTACTTC
CDR3aa: CASSGTSGHYEQYF

j_gene: TRBJ2-1
v_gene: TRBV7-3
d_gene: TRBD1
abundance: -
CDR3nt: TGTGCCAGCAGCTTAACCGCTGCCGGGACAGGGAGGGTCCATGAGCAGTTCTTC
CDR3aa: CASSLTAAGTGRVHEQFF

j_gene: TRBJ2-7
v_gene: TRBV6-5
d_gene: TRBD2
abundance: once
CDR3nt: TGTGCCAGCGAAAAAATTGGGGGGGACGAGCAGTACTTC
CDR3aa: CASEKIGGDEQYF

j_gene: TRBJ2-2
v_gene: TRBV28
d_gene: -
abundance: -
CDR3nt: TGTGCCAGCAGTTTCGAACTAGGAAGGACCGGGGAGCTGTTTTTT
CDR3aa: CASSFELGRTGELFF

j_gene: TRBJ2-1
v_gene: TRBV7-2
d_gene: TRBD2
abundance: -
CDR3nt: TGTGCCAGCAGCCCGGCGGCTAGCGGGCTCTACAATGAGCAGTTCTTC
CDR3aa: CASSPAASGLYNEQFF

j_gene: TRBJ1-5
v_gene: TRBV10-3
d_gene: -
abundance: -
CDR3nt: TGTGCCATCAGTGGAGGCACCCCACCCCAGCCCCAGCATTTT
CDR3aa: CAISGGTPPQPQHF

j_gene: TRBJ1-3
v_gene: TRBV19
d_gene: -
abundance: -
CDR3nt: TGTGCCAGTAGTACAGGGTCTGGAAACACCATATATTTT
CDR3aa: CASSTGSGNTIYF

j_gene: TRBJ2-7
v_gene: TRBV19
d_gene: -
abundance: -
CDR3nt: TGTGCCAGTCGATCAGGGGTTTCAAGCGAGCAGTACTTC
CDR3aa: CASRSGVSSEQYF

j_gene: TRBJ1-2
v_gene: TRBV6-5
d_gene: -
abundance: -
CDR3nt: TGTGCCAGCAGCGGGACTGCCTTAGGCTACACCTTC
CDR3aa: CASSGTALGYTF

j_gene: TRBJ1-1
v_gene: TRBV18
d_gene: -
abundance: -
CDR3nt: TGTGCCAGCTCACGACAGGAAGAAATCACTGAAGCTTTCTTT
CDR3aa: CASSRQEEITEAFF

j_gene: TRBJ1-2
v_gene: TRBV7-2
d_gene: TRBD1
abundance: once
CDR3nt: TGTGCCAGCAGCTTAGGCGGGACAGGGGGCGACTATGGCTACACCTTC
CDR3aa: CASSLGGTGGDYGYTF

j_gene: TRBJ1-4
v_gene: TRBV5-4
d_gene: TRBD1
abundance: -
CDR3nt: TGTGCCAGCAGCAGGGACAGTAATGAAAAACTGTTTTTT
CDR3aa: CASSRDSNEKLFF

j_gene: TRBJ1-2
v_gene: TRBV6-5
d_gene: -
abundance: -
CDR3nt: TGTGCCAGCAGCCCACGAGGGCAGAGCAGGTGCACCTTC
CDR3aa: CASSPRGQSRCTF

j_gene: TRBJ1-1
v_gene: TRBV18
d_gene: -
abundance: -
CDR3nt: TGTGCCAGCTCACCACCGGTGGGGGCACCCCGAACCACTGAAGCTTTCTTT
CDR3aa: CASSPPVGAPRTTEAFF

j_gene: TRBJ1-6
v_gene: TRBV18
d_gene: TRBD1
abundance: -
CDR3nt: TGTGCCAGCTCACCAGGACAGGGTATTCGGTCTTATTCACCCCTCCACTTT
CDR3aa: CASSPGQGIRSYSPLHF

j_gene: TRBJ1-1
v_gene: TRBV29-1
d_gene: TRBD1
abundance: -
CDR3nt: TGCAGCGTTGCCGGACAGGCGAACACTGAAGCTTTCTTT
CDR3aa: CSVAGQANTEAFF

j_gene: TRBJ2-7
v_gene: TRBV18
d_gene: -
abundance: once
CDR3nt: TGTGCCAGCTCACCATACAGTGACTACGAGCAGTACTTC
CDR3aa: CASSPYSDYEQYF